This T cell receptor beta chain came from a study of T cell repertoires in cytomegalovirus infection. The overall study: Through public TCR beta signatures, both CMV infection and matching HLA type were indicated.

TCRdb fed the reads into MiXCR, producing one record per CDR3 protein. This table has roughly 920,000 distinct CDR3 sequences, more than 25% appearing once. This CDR3 spans 16 amino acids. V lost 2 bases, J lost 3 bases, and 14 bases lay in between. The germline V gene has CDR1 SGHAT and CDR2 FQNNGV. Notes on this clonotype: The antigen is undetermined.

Findings of the study overall: In two of eight donors, the top clonotype was HLA-C-restricted CMV-specific.

This material consisted of cultured CD8+ T cells from PBMCs, taken from culture after CMV antigen stimulation. The sequence was obtained from a human donor in good health (CMV status not recorded). Some clones in this sample may be carry-over from other donors' samples. The rearrangement joins TRBV11-2 to TRBJ2-1, with D tentatively TRBD2 (5 bases). The CDR3 DNA sequence: TGTGCCAGCAGCTTATGGAGGTTAGAACACTACAATGAGCAGTTCTTC. It codes for CASSLWRLEHYNEQFF.